These 9 T cell receptor beta chains were sequenced from one sample in a study of shared clonotypes between healthy human individuals (dated by TCRdb to the early 2020s). CD8 naive samples were obtained by positive selection for CCR7 among CD45RO-negative cells, yielding a CD45RA+CCR7+ population from which TemRA cells were excluded. The library was obtained by the immunoSEQ multiplex PCR assay. TCRdb stores this immuneACCESS table with in-frame sequences only. Part of the clones is absent; in the studies checked, under half of the shortfall reflects unresolved V genes, and no reason is known for the rest. This sample has roughly 2.1 million clones in its table, and about 92% of those were observed once. About 1.8% of the sample is in the top ten clones. The specimen was naive CD8+ T cells from PBMCs. The sample's cell subset or site label, decoded: CD45RA+CCR7+. The origin of the receptors is a young man in good health. Some clones in this sample may be carry-over from other donors' samples.

The J gene is TRBJ1-5, the V gene TRBV5-8, with D uncertain. V dropped 4 bases and J dropped 3 bases, with 8 bases sitting between them. The CDR3 has 13 amino acids. CDR1 is SGHTS, CDR2 YDEGEE, per germline. CDR3 region: CASSASVNQPQHF. DNA of the CDR3: TGTGCCAGCAGCGCCAGCGTCAATCAGCCCCAGCATTTT.

In this sample, this clone turned up once. The J gene is TRBJ1-5, the V gene TRBV19, with 9 bases that match TRBD1. Unmatched junction bases numbered 10, after V lost 6 bases and J lost 7 bases. The V gene's germline CDR1 is LNHDA and CDR2 SQIVND (reference sequence). The CDR3 extends over 15 amino acids. The CDR3 region is CASSRDREGEQPQHF. CDR3 DNA: TGTGCCAGTAGCCGGGACAGGGAAGGTGAGCAGCCCCAGCATTTT.

The chain carries TRBV11-2 and TRBJ2-7; D is perhaps TRBD1 or TRBD2 (7 bases each). Trimming took 4 bases from V and 2 from J, leaving 27 bases between them. Germline lookup yields CDR1 SGHAT and CDR2 FQNNGV. This CDR3 is built from 19 residues. CDR3 in DNA: TGTGCCAGCAGCTCAGTTCCGGGACAGCCGGCTAGCGGAGCCTACGAGCAGTACTTC. Translation: CASSSVPGQPASGAYEQYF.

CDR3 DNA sequence: TGTGCCAGCAGCTTCATCGCAAGACAGGGGGCGATAAACTATGGCTACACCTTC. This gives the protein CASSFIARQGAINYGYTF. V and J are TRBV7-9 and TRBJ1-2; 10 nucleotides match TRBD1. The V gene end was trimmed by 3 bases and the J gene end by 2 bases; junction bases not matched to a gene: 12. This CDR3 contains 18 residues. Germline-derived CDR1 and CDR2 are SEHNR and FQNEAQ (reference sequence).

This clone was picked up one time. This rearrangement joins TRBV27 to TRBJ2-1; weak D call: TRBD2 (6 bases). V lost 6 bases, J lost 4 bases, and 13 bases lay in between. CDR3 size: 14 residues. Germline loops: CDR1 MNHEY, CDR2 SMNVEV (reference sequence). CDR3 nucleotides: TGTGCCAGCAGGATTAGCGGACCTTACAATGAGCAGTTCTTC. It specifies CASRISGPYNEQFF.

The chain employs TRBV19 and TRBJ2-2; D possibly corresponds to TRBD1 (6 bases). The CDR3 has 13 amino acids. Germline lookup yields CDR1 LNHDA and CDR2 SQIVND (reference sequence). Trimming removed 9 bases at V and 1 base at J, with 9 bases between. CDR3 sequence reads: CASLTGNTGELFF. The CDR3 DNA reads TGTGCCAGCCTGACAGGGAACACCGGGGAGCTGTTTTTT.

Points on this clone: The sample holds other DNA sequences that translate to the same CDR3. The chain has TRBV11-2 and TRBJ2-7; 11 bases are a match to TRBD1. Trimming took 5 bases from V and 2 from J; bases not matched to a gene: 2. There are 14 residues in the CDR3. Germline V gives CDR1 SGHAT, CDR2 FQNNGV. The CDR3 region has the DNA TGTGCCAGCAGCCCGGGACAGGGGGCCTACGAGCAGTACTTC. As protein: CASSPGQGAYEQYF.

A note on this clone: At the DNA level, this CDR3 is encoded by other sequences in the same sample as well. The chain employs TRBV28 and TRBJ1-5; TRBD1 agrees at 8 bases. Germline values: CDR1 MDHEN, CDR2 SYDVKM. The J segment lost 4 bases and the V segment lost 3 bases, leaving 11 bases of the junction unmatched. This CDR3 region has 17 residues. The CDR3 DNA follows: TGTGCCAGCAGTTTTCGTGCCGGACAGGGCCTTAATCAGCCCCAGCATTTT. This translates into CASSFRAGQGLNQPQHF.

As regards this clone: The same CDR3 is also encoded by other DNA sequences in this sample. The chain is built from TRBV21-1 and TRBJ1-4. TRBV21-1 is labeled a pseudogene. CDR3 length: 11 residues. Here the CDR3 reads CASSKGEKLFF. The CDR3 coding sequence is TGTGCCAGCAGCAAGGGTGAAAAACTGTTTTTT.